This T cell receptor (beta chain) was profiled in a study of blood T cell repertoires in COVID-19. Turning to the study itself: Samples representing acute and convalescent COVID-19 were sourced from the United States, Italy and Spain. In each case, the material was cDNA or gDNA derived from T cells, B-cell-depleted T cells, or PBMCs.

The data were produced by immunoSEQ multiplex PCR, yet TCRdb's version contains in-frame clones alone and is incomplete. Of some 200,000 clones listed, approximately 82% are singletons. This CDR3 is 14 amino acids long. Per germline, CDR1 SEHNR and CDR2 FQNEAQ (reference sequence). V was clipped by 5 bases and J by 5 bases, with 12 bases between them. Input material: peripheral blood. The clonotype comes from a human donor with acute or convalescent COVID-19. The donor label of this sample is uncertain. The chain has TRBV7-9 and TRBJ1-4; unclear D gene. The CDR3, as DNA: TGTGCCAGCAGCCACCCCGCGCAAAATGAAAAACTGTTTTTT. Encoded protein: CASSHPAQNEKLFF.